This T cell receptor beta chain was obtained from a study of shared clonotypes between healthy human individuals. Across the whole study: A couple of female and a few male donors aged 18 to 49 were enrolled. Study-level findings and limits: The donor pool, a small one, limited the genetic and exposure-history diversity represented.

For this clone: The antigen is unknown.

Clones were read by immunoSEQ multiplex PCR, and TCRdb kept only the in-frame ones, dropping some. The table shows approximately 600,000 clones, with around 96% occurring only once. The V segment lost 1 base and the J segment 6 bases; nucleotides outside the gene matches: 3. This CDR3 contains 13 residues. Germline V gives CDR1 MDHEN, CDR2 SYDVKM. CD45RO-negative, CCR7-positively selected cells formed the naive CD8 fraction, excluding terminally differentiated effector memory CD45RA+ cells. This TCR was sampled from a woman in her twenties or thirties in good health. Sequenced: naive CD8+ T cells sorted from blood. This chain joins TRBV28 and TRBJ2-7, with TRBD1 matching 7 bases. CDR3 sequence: CASSLSRTGEQYF. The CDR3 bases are TGTGCCAGCAGTTTATCAAGGACAGGCGAGCAGTACTTC. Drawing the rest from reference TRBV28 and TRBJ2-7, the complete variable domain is DVKVTQSSRYLVKRTGEKVFLECVQDMDHENMFWYRQDPGLGLRLIYFSYDVKMKEKGDIPEGYSVSREKKERFSLILESASTNQTSMYLCASSLSRTGEQYFGPGTRLTVT.